These 5 T cell receptor beta chains originate from one sample sequenced in a study of blood T cells in healthy people across ages. Sample-barcoded 5' priming and a J-beta primer mix drove a second PCR of roughly 6 to 12 cycles. TCRdb recomputed calls from the 5' RACE reads with MiXCR, one row per CDR3 protein. In the table there are around 1,500,000 distinct CDR3 sequences, 42% of which are singletons. Sequencing used blood. The receptors stem from a woman aged 18-30 years in good health.

The chain couples TRBV6-1 to TRBJ2-5, with 7 bases identical to TRBD2. The CDR3 sequence is 16 residues long. V was clipped by 5 bases and J by 5 bases; unmatched bases: 14. The germline CDR1 and CDR2 sequences are MNHNS and SASEGT. CDR3 DNA: TGTGCCAGCAGTCAATTTGGGGAGGGGCCGGCGGAGACCCAGTACTTC. This encodes CASSQFGEGPAETQYF.

This clonotype has at least ten counts. This chain links TRBV25-1 with TRBJ2-7, with 10 bases aligning to TRBD1. J lost 2 bases, V lost 7 bases, and 5 bases had no gene match. Germline V lookup: CDR1 MGHDK, CDR2 SYGVNS. The CDR3 has 14 amino acids. For the CDR3, the DNA is TGTGCCAGCACACCGGGACAGGGGCCCTACGAGCAGTACTTC. This codes for CASTPGQGPYEQYF.

This clonotype was seen only a few times. The CDR3 DNA follows: TGTGCCAGCAGCTTCCGGGACCAAGTAGATACGCAGTATTTT. Protein sequence: CASSFRDQVDTQYF. This chain joins TRBV5-6 and TRBJ2-3; the D call may be TRBD1 or TRBD2 (5 bases each). The CDR3 spans 14 residues. The germline gives CDR1 SGHDT, CDR2 YYEEEE. V lost 2 bases and J lost 5, with 12 bases in between.

The chain carries TRBV5-1 and TRBJ2-7, with TRBD1 matching over 9 bases. J lost 7 bases, V lost 0 bases, and 5 bases had no gene match. Germline CDR1 SGHRS, CDR2 YFSETQ. The CDR3 has 14 amino acids. In nucleotides, the CDR3 is TGCGCCAGCAGCTTGGCCGGGACAGGGTGGGAGCAGTACTTC. Translated, it gives CASSLAGTGWEQYF.

The chain is built from TRBV9 and TRBJ1-1; possible D gene TRBD1, 5 bases. The V gene's germline CDR1 is SGDLS and CDR2 YYNGEE. The CDR3 loop spans 12 amino acids. The germline V and J ends were trimmed by 3 bases and 4 bases, with 7 bases remaining between them. The CDR3 reads CASSGQTTEAFF. The CDR3 region has the DNA TGTGCCAGCAGCGGACAGACCACTGAAGCTTTCTTT.